This TCR beta chain is drawn from a study of blood T cells in healthy people across ages. About the study: Roughly one uniquely barcoded beta molecule per two T cells was captured.

CDR1 and CDR2 from the germline V gene are MGHDK and SYGVNS. The CDR3 loop spans 13 amino acids. Staff drew approximately 9.1 milliliters of peripheral blood from each donor. Study results and caveats: Diversity of TCR beta per million T cells declined in a roughly linear way with age.

To note about this clonotype: The target antigen is unknown.

Primers used in a second PCR of about 6 to 11 cycles were a sample-barcoded 5' primer and a J-beta primer mix. Each cDNA molecule, via a template-switch adaptor with 12 random nucleotides, was tagged. A single record per CDR3 protein comes from TCRdb applying MiXCR to the 5' RACE reads. The top ten hold roughly 12% of the sample, which has about 1.6 million distinct CDR3 sequences, 30% to 40% seen once. Sequencing input: blood. V usage is TRBV25-1 and J usage is TRBJ2-7; 7 bases map to TRBD2. The J call may be wrong; the DNA end is better matched by TRBJ2-5. The origin of this receptor is a woman in her thirties in good health. The CDR3 DNA reads as TGTGCCAGCACGGGTAGCGGGCAAGAGACCCAGTACTTC. It codes for CASTGSGQETQYF.